The 25 T cell receptor beta chains given below trace back to one sample, sequenced in a study of neoadjuvant anti-PD-1 for oral cavity cancer. Clones were read by immunoSEQ multiplex PCR, and TCRdb kept only the in-frame ones, dropping some. Of about 12,000 clones detected, less than 70% appear once; the ten largest clones hold 9% to 15%. The source was tumor tissue, collected before nivolumab (anti-PD-1) treatment. These receptors all stem from a person aged 35 to 85 with oral cavity squamous cell carcinoma.

The rearrangement uses TRBV5-1 and TRBJ2-3, with D unclear. Germline V gives CDR1 SGHRS, CDR2 YFSETQ. The V gene lost 4 bases and the J gene lost 4 bases, with 13 bases spanning the gap. The CDR3 spans 14 residues. DNA of the CDR3: TGCGCCAGCAGCCCAGGTCCCCCCGCAGATACGCAGTATTTT. It codes for CASSPGPPADTQYF.

This rearrangement joins TRBV15 to TRBJ2-7; 8 nucleotides agree with TRBD2. CDR3 length equals 13 residues. V shed 5 bases and J 3 bases; nucleotides not matched to a gene: 3. CDR1 and CDR2 from the germline V gene are LNHNV and YYDKDF (reference sequence). CDR3 residues: CATSEGTSYEQYF. For the CDR3, the DNA is TGTGCCACCAGCGAGGGGACTAGCTACGAGCAGTACTTC.

The chain carries TRBV18 and TRBJ2-3; D gene uncertain. Germline V lookup: CDR1 KGHSH, CDR2 LQKENI. This CDR3 contains 13 residues. Trimming removed 6 bases at V and 7 bases at J, with 14 bases between. The CDR3 loop is CASSTQDGNTQYF. The DNA of the CDR3 is TGTGCCAGCTCGACTCAGGACGGAAATACGCAGTATTTT.

The rearrangement links TRBV10-2 to TRBJ1-1; D not certain. Germline V gene sequence: CDR1 WSHSY, CDR2 SAAADI. Trimming removed 3 bases from V and 0 bases from J, with 8 bases in between. This CDR3 contains 14 residues. The CDR3: CASSDKRMNTEAFF. The CDR3 DNA reads TGCGCCAGCAGTGATAAGCGTATGAACACTGAAGCTTTCTTT.

J is TRBJ2-7 and V is TRBV19; 10 nucleotides align to TRBD1. V lost 5 bases to trimming and J lost 3 bases; unmatched junction nucleotides: 4. This CDR3 contains 14 residues. Germline CDR1 LNHDA, CDR2 SQIVND (reference sequence). The CDR3 reads CASSSRDRGYEQYF. CDR3 coding DNA: TGTGCCAGTAGTTCCCGGGACAGGGGCTACGAGCAGTACTTC.

The rearrangement uses TRBV7-9 and TRBJ1-2; 9 bases map to TRBD1. The germline CDR1 and CDR2 sequences are SEHNR and FQNEAQ (reference sequence). The CDR3 totals 15 residues. J gave up 7 bases and V 3 bases, and 9 bases lay outside the gene matches. CDR3 region: CASSFYTGGLGGYTF. The CDR3 nucleotides read TGTGCCAGCAGCTTCTACACAGGGGGCTTAGGTGGCTACACCTTC. Full variable domain (missing parts from reference TRBV7-9 and TRBJ1-2): DTGVSQNPRHKITKRGQNVTFRCDPISEHNRLYWYRQTLGQGPEFLTYFQNEAQLEKSRLLSDRFSAERPKGSFSTLEIQRTEQGDSAMYLCASSFYTGGLGGYTFGSGTRLTVV.

The chain has TRBV13 and TRBJ1-5; 7 bases agree with TRBD1. V lost 2 bases and J lost 1; bases outside the gene matches: 26. The germline gives CDR1 PRHDT, CDR2 FYEKMQ (reference sequence). CDR3 length: 23 residues. CDR3 loop: CASSLLRQGPGILGRRSNQPQHF. The CDR3 DNA reads TGTGCCAGCAGCTTACTTCGACAGGGCCCTGGGATCCTAGGGCGCCGGAGCAATCAGCCCCAGCATTTT. Full variable domain (missing parts from reference TRBV13 and TRBJ1-5): AAGVIQSPRHLIKEKRETATLKCYPIPRHDTVYWYQQGPGQDPQFLISFYEKMQSDKGSIPDRFSAQQFSDYHSELNMSSLELGDSALYFCASSLLRQGPGILGRRSNQPQHFGDGTRLSIL.

The chain couples TRBV11-2 to TRBJ2-7; a possible D gene is TRBD1 (6 bases). Germline V gene data show CDR1 as SGHAT and CDR2 as FQNNGV. The CDR3 spans 12 residues. V shed 4 bases and J shed 5 bases, with 9 bases lying between them. CDR3 in amino acids: CASSWWTDEQYF. For the CDR3, the DNA is TGTGCCAGCAGCTGGTGGACAGACGAGCAGTACTTC.

The chain uses TRBV5-4 and TRBJ2-3; 13 bases are a match to TRBD2. The V gene's germline CDR1 is SGHNT and CDR2 YYREEE (reference sequence). Trimming at V came to 2 bases and at J to 2 bases, leaving 2 bases not matched to a gene. The CDR3 is made up of 16 amino acids. The chain's CDR3 is CASSFGLAGATDTQYF. In DNA, the CDR3 is TGTGCCAGCAGCTTTGGACTAGCGGGAGCCACAGATACGCAGTATTTT.

This rearrangement joins TRBV6-5 to TRBJ1-2; TRBD1 might be the D (5 bases). The V gene lost 3 bases and the J gene lost 4 bases, with 15 bases spanning the gap. The CDR3 runs to 15 residues. Looked up from germline, CDR1 is MNHEY and CDR2 is SVGAGI. The CDR3 DNA follows: TGTGCCAGCAGTTATGCTATTTCAGGGACCTATGGCTACACCTTC. Translated: CASSYAISGTYGYTF.

The chain has TRBV7-2 and TRBJ2-4, with TRBD2 identical over 7 bases. V trimming: 1 base; J trimming: 3 bases; junction bases outside the gene matches: 3. CDR3 length equals 15 residues. Per germline, CDR1 SGHTA and CDR2 FQGNSA. The CDR3 nucleotides are TGTGCCAGCAGCTTAGTTTGGGACTACAAAAACATTCAGTACTTC. Its translation: CASSLVWDYKNIQYF.

This clone was detected only a few times. The rearrangement joins TRBV14 to TRBJ2-4, with 9 bases fitting TRBD1. CDR1 is SGHDN and CDR2 is FVKESK in the germline V gene. The trim removed 3 bases at V and 8 bases at J, leaving 8 bases unmatched. The CDR3 is made up of 15 amino acids. The CDR3 bases are TGTGCCAGCAGCCAGGGACAGGGTTGGGGTGACATTCAGTACTTC. It codes for CASSQGQGWGDIQYF.

The rearrangement joins TRBV10-2 to TRBJ2-7; 8 bases agree with TRBD1. The CDR3 loop spans 15 amino acids. The germline V gene encodes CDR1 WSHSY and CDR2 SAAADI. Unmatched junction bases numbered 4, after V lost 0 bases and J lost 3 bases. CDR3 region: CASSESNRGIYEQYF. DNA for the CDR3: TGCGCCAGCAGTGAGTCGAACAGGGGGATCTACGAGCAGTACTTC.

The V call is TRBV5-3, the J call TRBJ2-7; no definite D call. TRBV5-3 is identified as an open reading frame with a role that is uncertain. Trimming cost V 2 bases and J 3 bases, with 18 bases left between them. There are 16 residues in the CDR3. CDR3 protein: CARSLVAAKPLYEQYF. CDR3 nucleotides: TGTGCCAGAAGCTTAGTTGCGGCCAAACCCCTCTACGAGCAGTACTTC.

The table lists this clone with a few counts. V and J are TRBV29-1 and TRBJ1-2; D unresolved. This CDR3 has 15 residues. V lost 6 bases, J lost 1 base, and 18 bases lay in between. CDR1 is SQVTM and CDR2 is ANQGSEA in the germline V gene. This CDR3 is CSVPSPGSYNYGYTF. CDR3 nucleotides: TGCAGCGTACCCTCTCCAGGCTCGTATAACTATGGCTACACCTTC.

The V call is TRBV19, the J call TRBJ2-3, with D perhaps matching TRBD1 or TRBD2 (7 bases each). The V gene lost 4 bases and the J gene lost 0 bases, with 14 bases spanning the gap. Germline CDR1 is LNHDA and CDR2 is SQIVND (reference sequence). CDR3 length: 16 residues. The CDR3: CASSTQGGTSTDTQYF. CDR3 DNA sequence: TGTGCCAGTAGTACCCAGGGGGGGACTAGCACAGATACGCAGTATTTT.

This clone was picked up one time. The chain employs TRBV28 and TRBJ1-5; the D gene is possibly TRBD1 (5 bases). Germline CDR1 is MDHEN and CDR2 is SYDVKM. Trimming took 2 bases from V and 0 from J, leaving 8 bases between them. The CDR3 covers 15 residues. The DNA for the CDR3 is TGTGCCAGCAGTTTAGGGACGTCTAGCAATCAGCCCCAGCATTTT. Translated: CASSLGTSSNQPQHF.

The genes are TRBV5-8 and TRBJ2-3; tentatively, D is TRBD1 or TRBD2 (5 bases each). Trimming cost V 0 bases and J 6 bases, with 8 bases left between them. Germline V gives CDR1 SGHTS, CDR2 YDEGEE. The CDR3 sequence is 13 residues long. The CDR3 protein is CASSLGGADTQYF. CDR3 in DNA: TGTGCCAGCAGCTTGGGAGGGGCTGATACGCAGTATTTT.

The chain is built from TRBV11-1 and TRBJ2-3, with 7 bases fitting TRBD2. Looked up from germline, CDR1 is SGHAT and CDR2 is FQDESV (reference sequence). V lost 6 bases, J lost 8 bases, and 5 bases stayed unmatched. The CDR3 length is 12 residues. Written as DNA, the CDR3 is TGTGCCAGCAGAGGGACTATCTCTACGCAGTATTTT. It is translated as CASRGTISTQYF.

The chain is built from TRBV7-9 and TRBJ2-3; the D is unclear. There are 12 residues in the CDR3. Germline CDR1 reads SEHNR; CDR2 reads FQNEAQ (reference sequence). Trimming took off 5 bases at V and 6 bases at J, with 9 bases between the two ends. CDR3 DNA sequence: TGTGCCAGCAGCCAACCGTCGGATACGCAGTATTTT. It specifies CASSQPSDTQYF.

The V gene is TRBV2, the J gene TRBJ2-2, with D possibly called TRBD1 or TRBD2 (5 bases each). The CDR3 loop spans 14 amino acids. Germline lookup yields CDR1 SNHLY and CDR2 FYNNEI. Trimming took off 6 bases at V and 5 bases at J, with 13 bases between the two ends. CDR3 coding DNA: TGTGCCAGCAGCCGGGACGCACCTACCGGGGAGCTGTTTTTT. It translates to CASSRDAPTGELFF.

The rearrangement uses TRBV6-5 and TRBJ2-1; TRBD1 aligns across 12 bases. The CDR3 totals 15 residues. The trim removed 7 bases at V and 9 bases at J, leaving 10 bases unmatched. Germline V CDR1 and CDR2: MNHEY, SVGAGI. The chain's CDR3 is CASTSGTGGLGEQFF. Written as DNA, the CDR3 is TGTGCCAGCACCTCCGGGACAGGGGGCTTGGGTGAGCAGTTCTTC.

The rearrangement uses TRBV21-1 and TRBJ1-2; TRBD1 is the table's D call, not checked against the DNA. TRBV21-1 counts as a pseudogene. The CDR3 is made up of 18 amino acids. CDR3 loop: CASILLSGQGPTNYGYTF. DNA of the CDR3: TGTGCCAGCATCCTACTATCGGGACAGGGGCCTACTAACTATGGCTACACCTTC.

This clone was counted once. The chain employs TRBV19 and TRBJ2-7; D is perhaps TRBD1 (6 bases). V was pared by 8 bases and J by 2 bases, with 16 bases between. CDR1 is LNHDA and CDR2 is SQIVND in the germline V gene (reference sequence). CDR3 length equals 14 residues. The CDR3 loop is CASSPGTPPYEQYF. DNA for the CDR3: TGTGCCAGTTCCCCCGGGACACCACCCTACGAGCAGTACTTC. Together with reference TRBV19 and TRBJ2-7, the CDR3 gives the full variable domain: DGGITQSPKYLFRKEGQNVTLSCEQNLNHDAMYWYRQDPGQGLRLIYYSQIVNDFQKGDIAEGYSVSREKKESFPLTVTSAQKNPTAFYLCASSPGTPPYEQYFGPGTRLTVT.

The chain combines TRBV30 with TRBJ2-3; D not certain. Germline CDR1 and CDR2: GTSNPN and SVGIG (reference sequence). The CDR3 loop spans 12 amino acids. V shed 7 bases and J shed 2 bases, with 10 bases lying between them. CDR3 protein: CAYNVNTDTQYF. The CDR3 DNA sequence: TGTGCCTATAACGTAAACACAGATACGCAGTATTTT. Filled out from reference TRBV30 and TRBJ2-3, the complete variable domain reads SQTIHQWPATLVQPVGSPLSLECTVEGTSNPNLYWYRQAAGRGLQLLFYSVGIGQISSEVPQNLSASRPQDRQFILSSKKLLLSDSGFYLCAYNVNTDTQYFGPGTRLTVL.